The clone carrying this T cell receptor (beta chain) was found a few times. Its antigen is still unknown. TCRdb fed the reads into MiXCR, producing one record per CDR3 protein. The data contain about 740,000 distinct CDR3 sequences, under 40% of them singletons. The data were obtained in a study of T cell repertoires in cytomegalovirus infection. Study at large: CMV infection together with matching HLA type was indicated by public TCR beta signatures. Study conclusions and caveats: Pooled public TCR beta family frequency picked out CMV carriers with the relevant HLA.

This CDR3 is built from 15 residues. Germline values: CDR1 MNHNS, CDR2 SASEGT. V was clipped by 8 bases and J by 0 bases, with 16 bases between them. This clonotype was obtained from a human donor in good health (CMV status not recorded). Some clones in this sample may be carry-over from other donors' samples. What was sequenced was PBMCs. The chain carries TRBV6-1 and TRBJ1-1, with D possibly TRBD1 on 6 matching bases. CDR3 coding DNA: TGTGCCAGCCGCGCCTACAGGGAGATGAACACTGAAGCTTTCTTT. It specifies CASRAYREMNTEAFF.